A single sample is the source of the 17 T cell receptor beta chains below, sequenced in a study of OX40 agonist ivuxolimab in advanced cancers. Here immunoSEQ multiplex PCR was the method, and the copy in TCRdb shows in-frame clones only, minus some. The table includes some 10,000 clones, approximately 81% detected once. Sequenced material: CD4+ or CD8+ T cells sorted from blood, taken in a trial of the OX40 agonist ivuxolimab. The receptor source for this set is an adult with an advanced solid tumor such as melanoma, head and neck, liver or kidney cancer.

This clone was picked up one time. The chain is built from TRBV6-1 and TRBJ2-7, with a weak D call TRBD2 (7 bases). The V and J ends lost 11 bases and 0 bases respectively, with 14 bases between them. From germline, CDR1 is MNHNS and CDR2 SASEGT. The CDR3 extends over 13 amino acids. Here the CDR3 DNA reads TGTGCCGCCAGCGCGGGGGCCTCCTACGAGCAGTACTTC. Encoded protein: CAASAGASYEQYF.

The genes are TRBV7-9 and TRBJ1-1; D gene ambiguous. Germline V gene sequence: CDR1 SEHNR, CDR2 FQNEAQ (reference sequence). CDR3 length: 14 residues. V gave up 0 bases and J gave up 1 base, with 6 bases separating them. DNA for the CDR3: TGTGCCAGCAGCTTAGCGGAAACGAACACTGAAGCTTTCTTT. Protein sequence: CASSLAETNTEAFF.

This chain links TRBV28 with TRBJ1-1, with D unresolved. Germline CDR1 reads MDHEN; CDR2 reads SYDVKM. The CDR3 length is 14 residues. V was trimmed by 3 bases and J by 2 bases, leaving 10 bases between them. The CDR3 region has the DNA TGTGCCAGCAGTTTGACACCAAGCAACACTGAAGCTTTCTTT. It codes for CASSLTPSNTEAFF.

This chain connects TRBV5-5 to TRBJ1-6; no definite D call. V was clipped by 1 base and J by 0 bases, with 11 bases between them. The germline CDR1 and CDR2 sequences are SGHKS and YYEKEE (reference sequence). The CDR3 runs to 17 residues. The CDR3: CASSLRFSRSYNSPLHF. The DNA of the CDR3 is TGTGCCAGCAGCTTGAGGTTTTCCCGCTCCTATAATTCACCCCTCCACTTT.

This clone was seen only a few times. For the CDR3, the DNA is TGTGCCAGCAGTCCAAGGGGAGGGGGCACTGAAGCTTTCTTT. Protein: CASSPRGGGTEAFF. V gene TRBV6-5 combines with J gene TRBJ1-1; the D gene is possibly TRBD1 (6 bases). Germline values: CDR1 MNHEY, CDR2 SVGAGI. V was clipped by 5 bases and J by 4 bases, with 14 bases between them. CDR3 length: 14 residues.

This clone is deemed medium-sized. V gene TRBV10-1 combines with J gene TRBJ1-5; 7 bases agree with TRBD1. Germline CDR1 is WNHNN and CDR2 is SYGVQD (reference sequence). J was trimmed by 4 bases and V by 4 bases; bases with no gene match: 13. The CDR3 is 17 amino acids. In DNA form, the CDR3 reads TGCGCCAGCAGTGCCCGAATGAGGGGGCAACAAAATCAGCCCCAGCATTTT. Protein product: CASSARMRGQQNQPQHF.

The chain carries TRBV11-2 and TRBJ2-7, with TRBD2 matching over 12 bases. The CDR3 consists of 16 residues. V lost 4 bases, J lost 7 bases, and 11 bases stayed unmatched. Germline V gene data show CDR1 as SGHAT and CDR2 as FQNNGV. The CDR3 reads CASSSLPSGGDLEQYF. DNA for the CDR3: TGTGCCAGCAGCTCTCTCCCTAGCGGGGGGGACCTGGAGCAGTACTTC.

The chain links TRBV5-1 to TRBJ2-3, with 8 positions matching TRBD1. Trimming cost V 0 bases and J 5 bases; bases outside gene matches: 8. CDR1 is SGHRS, CDR2 YFSETQ, per germline. The CDR3 runs 16 residues. CDR3 residues: CASSLVGQEYGDTQYF. The CDR3 DNA reads as TGCGCCAGCAGCTTGGTGGGACAGGAGTATGGAGATACGCAGTATTTT.

V usage is TRBV5-5 and J usage is TRBJ1-2; a weak D match, TRBD1 (5 bases). CDR1 and CDR2 from the germline V gene are SGHKS and YYEKEE (reference sequence). The CDR3 totals 15 residues. Trimming pared 1 base from V and 2 bases from J, leaving 12 bases between. The CDR3 coding sequence is TGTGCCAGCAGCTTGTTGCGGGGCGCGAACTATGGCTACACCTTC. Its protein is CASSLLRGANYGYTF.

CDR3 bases: TGTGCCAGCAGTAAACTAGCTGCGGGCACAGATACGCAGTATTTT. It is translated as CASSKLAAGTDTQYF. The chain combines TRBV27 with TRBJ2-3, with D maybe TRBD2 (6 bases). Trimming removed 5 bases from V and 1 base from J, with 13 bases in between. CDR3 length: 15 amino acids. Germline assignment: CDR1 MNHEY and CDR2 SMNVEV (reference sequence).

CDR3 coding DNA: TGCAGCGTCCAGGGACTAGCGGCGAAAGAGACCCAGTACTTC. Translating gives CSVQGLAAKETQYF. This rearrangement joins TRBV29-1 to TRBJ2-5; 11 bases align to TRBD2. The junction had 6 bases not matched to a gene; V was cut back by 6 bases and J by 3 bases. Germline values: CDR1 SQVTM, CDR2 ANQGSEA. CDR3 length: 14 residues.

This clone was seen once. The chain couples TRBV7-9 to TRBJ2-6, with D tentatively TRBD1 (5 bases). Germline V gene sequence: CDR1 SEHNR, CDR2 FQNEAQ (reference sequence). This CDR3 region has 15 residues. V lost 3 bases and J 0 bases, leaving 6 bases between the germline ends. The DNA for the CDR3 is TGTGCCAGCAGCTTCAGGGTCTCTGGGGCCAACGTCCTGACTTTC. Its translation: CASSFRVSGANVLTF.

The V gene is TRBV6-1, the J gene TRBJ2-3, with 10 nucleotides matching TRBD1. This CDR3 comprises 15 residues. Germline V CDR1 and CDR2: MNHNS, SASEGT. V gave up 5 bases and J gave up 3 bases; unmatched junction bases: 5. Here the CDR3 reads CASSQTGGATDTQYF. For the CDR3, the DNA is TGTGCCAGCAGTCAGACAGGGGGCGCGACAGATACGCAGTATTTT.

By share, this clone counts as medium-sized. The V call is TRBV6-5, the J call TRBJ1-5; D is unresolved. V was trimmed by 0 bases and J by 5 bases, leaving 8 bases between them. The CDR3 loop spans 14 amino acids. Looked up from germline, CDR1 is MNHEY and CDR2 is SVGAGI. CDR3 loop: CASSYSNGDQPQHF. CDR3 nucleotide sequence: TGTGCCAGCAGTTACTCGAATGGGGATCAGCCCCAGCATTTT.

The chain has TRBV2 and TRBJ2-2; D is possibly TRBD2 (5 bases). Deletions cut 6 bases from V and 7 bases from J, with 18 bases between. There are 15 residues in the CDR3. CDR1 is SNHLY, CDR2 FYNNEI, per germline. The CDR3 coding sequence is TGTGCCAGCAGCTACCCCCGACCCAGCGGCGGGGAGCTGTTTTTT. Residues: CASSYPRPSGGELFF.

V and J are TRBV7-6 and TRBJ1-5; D not certain. Germline CDR1 and CDR2: SGHVS and FNYEAQ. The CDR3 extends over 12 amino acids. The ends were cut back, 1 base at V and 2 bases at J, with 0 bases in the middle. CDR3: CASSLGNQPQHF. In nucleotides, the CDR3 is TGTGCCAGCAGCTTAGGCAATCAGCCCCAGCATTTT. The complete variable domain, with remaining parts taken from reference TRBV7-6 and TRBJ1-5, reads GAGVSQSPRYKVTKRGQDVALRCDPISGHVSLYWYRQALGQGPEFLTYFNYEAQQDKSGLPNDRFSAERPEGSISTLTIQRTEQRDSAMYRCASSLGNQPQHFGDGTRLSIL.

This chain uses TRBV6-9 with TRBJ1-3, with D hard to call. V shed 3 bases and J shed 0 bases, with 9 bases lying between them. The CDR3 covers 15 residues. Germline lookup yields CDR1 MNHGY and CDR2 SVAAGI. The CDR3 nucleotides are TGTGCCAGCAGTTACTCATCAACCTCTGGAAACACCATATATTTT. Residues: CASSYSSTSGNTIYF.